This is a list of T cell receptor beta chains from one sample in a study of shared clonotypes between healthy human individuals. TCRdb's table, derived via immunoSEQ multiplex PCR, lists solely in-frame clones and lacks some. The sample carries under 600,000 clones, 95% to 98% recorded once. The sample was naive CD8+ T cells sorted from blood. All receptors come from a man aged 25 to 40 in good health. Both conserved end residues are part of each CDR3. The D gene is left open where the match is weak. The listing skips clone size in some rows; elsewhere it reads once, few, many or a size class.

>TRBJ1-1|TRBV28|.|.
CASSSGTYEAFF
TGTGCCAGCAGCTCAGGGACGTATGAAGCTTTCTTT
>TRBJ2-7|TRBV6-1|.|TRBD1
CASSEDRRHEQYF
TGTGCCAGCAGTGAGGACAGGCGTCACGAGCAGTACTTC
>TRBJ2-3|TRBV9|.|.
CASSVDSVLMADTQYF
TGTGCCAGCAGCGTAGATTCGGTCCTCATGGCAGATACGCAGTATTTT
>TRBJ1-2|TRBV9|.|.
CASYGGGLNYGYTF
TGTGCCAGCTACGGGGGAGGGCTTAACTATGGCTACACCTTC
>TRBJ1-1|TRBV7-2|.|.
CASSLGVRSNTEAFF
TGTGCCAGCAGCTTAGGGGTCCGGTCGAACACTGAAGCTTTCTTT
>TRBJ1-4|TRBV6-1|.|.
CASSEVIRGTTNEKLFF
TGTGCCAGCAGTGAAGTTATACGGGGGACAACTAATGAAAAACTGTTTTTT
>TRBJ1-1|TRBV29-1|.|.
CSVRRGGTEAFF
TGCAGCGTTCGAAGGGGGGGCACTGAAGCTTTCTTT
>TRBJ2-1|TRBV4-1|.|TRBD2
CASSQDGGRVFYNEQFF
TGCGCCAGCAGCCAAGATGGTGGGAGGGTTTTCTACAATGAGCAGTTCTTC
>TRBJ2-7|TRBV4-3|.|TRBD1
CASSQDGFGTGSYEQYF
TGCGCCAGCAGCCAAGATGGGTTCGGGACAGGGTCCTACGAGCAGTACTTC
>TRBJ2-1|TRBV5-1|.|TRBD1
CASSHPLQGAWNEQFF
TGCGCCAGCAGCCACCCGTTACAGGGGGCTTGGAATGAGCAGTTCTTC
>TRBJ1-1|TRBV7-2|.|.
CASSFIRQRAFF
TGTGCCAGCAGCTTTATCAGACAGCGAGCTTTCTTT
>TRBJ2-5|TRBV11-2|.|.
CASSFSGEETQYF
TGTGCCAGCAGTTTCTCTGGAGAAGAGACCCAGTACTTC
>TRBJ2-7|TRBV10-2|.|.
CASTVGIGVLEQYF
TGCGCCAGCACGGTGGGGATTGGGGTACTCGAGCAGTACTTC
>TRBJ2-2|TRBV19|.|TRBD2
CASTPLVLAGANTGELFF
TGTGCCAGTACCCCTCTCGTACTAGCGGGGGCGAACACCGGGGAGCTGTTTTTT
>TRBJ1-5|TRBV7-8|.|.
CASSPRGSNQPQHF
TGTGCCAGCAGCCCGCGGGGTAGCAATCAGCCCCAGCATTTT
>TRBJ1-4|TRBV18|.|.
CASSPIDWATNEKLFF
TGTGCCAGCTCACCCATAGATTGGGCAACTAATGAAAAACTGTTTTTT
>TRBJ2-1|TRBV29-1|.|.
CSVEGLEYNEQFF
TGCAGCGTTGAGGGGCTGGAATACAATGAGCAGTTCTTC
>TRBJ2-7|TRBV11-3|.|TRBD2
CASSGEGLAGGYEQYF
TGTGCCAGCAGCGGAGAGGGACTAGCGGGAGGTTACGAGCAGTACTTC
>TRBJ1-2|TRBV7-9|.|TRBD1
CASSFTSGQGLYGYTF
TGTGCCAGCAGTTTCACGTCGGGACAGGGGCTCTATGGCTACACCTTC
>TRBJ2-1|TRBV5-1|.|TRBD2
CASSLGTSGSSYNEQFF
TGCGCCAGCAGCTTGGGGACTAGCGGGAGCTCCTACAATGAGCAGTTCTTC
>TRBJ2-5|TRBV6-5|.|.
CASSSRTNQETQYF
TGTGCCAGCAGTTCTAGGACTAACCAAGAGACCCAGTACTTC
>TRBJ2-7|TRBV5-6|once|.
CASSNRQAPPYEQYF
TGTGCCAGCAGCAACAGACAGGCTCCCCCCTACGAGCAGTACTTC
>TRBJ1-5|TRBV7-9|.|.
CASSRTDNQPQHF
TGTGCCAGCAGCCGGACAGATAATCAGCCCCAGCATTTT
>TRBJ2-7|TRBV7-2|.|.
CASSLKSREFPFSYEQYF
TGTGCCAGCAGCTTAAAATCCCGCGAGTTCCCCTTTTCCTACGAGCAGTACTTC
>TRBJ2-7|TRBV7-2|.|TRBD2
CASSLMALAGHEQYF
TGTGCCAGCAGCTTAATGGCACTAGCGGGTCATGAGCAGTACTTC
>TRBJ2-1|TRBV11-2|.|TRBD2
CASSLALGLAYNEQFF
TGTGCCAGCAGCCTAGCACTGGGACTAGCTTACAATGAGCAGTTCTTC
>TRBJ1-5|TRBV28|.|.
CASSLDGVLYSNQPQHF
TGTGCCAGCAGTTTAGACGGGGTCCTGTATAGCAATCAGCCCCAGCATTTT
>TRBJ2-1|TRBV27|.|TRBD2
CASSLSLGEGPNEQFF
TGTGCCAGCAGTTTATCGCTCGGGGAGGGCCCCAATGAGCAGTTCTTC
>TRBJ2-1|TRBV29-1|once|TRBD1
CSATLGQLYNEQFF
TGCAGCGCTACCTTGGGACAGCTATACAATGAGCAGTTCTTC
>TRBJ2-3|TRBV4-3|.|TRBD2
CASSQERASGISTDTQYF
TGCGCCAGCAGCCAAGAACGAGCTAGCGGGATTTCAACAGATACGCAGTATTTT
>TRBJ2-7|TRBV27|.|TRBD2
CAAGGEQYF
TGTGCCGCCGGGGGGGAGCAGTACTTC
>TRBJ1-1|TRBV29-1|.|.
CSAHTGGGRLVNTEAFF
TGCAGCGCCCACACAGGCGGGGGCAGGTTGGTGAACACTGAAGCTTTCTTT
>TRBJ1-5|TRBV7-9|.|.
CASSLGQGQPQHF
TGTGCCAGCAGCTTGGGCCAGGGGCAGCCCCAGCATTTT
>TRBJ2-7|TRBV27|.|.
CASSFTSSYEQYF
TGTGCCAGTTCATTCACGAGCTCCTACGAGCAGTACTTC
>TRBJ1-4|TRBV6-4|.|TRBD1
CASSDRTGRRGNEKLFF
TGTGCCAGCAGTGACAGGACAGGGAGGAGGGGTAATGAAAAACTGTTTTTT
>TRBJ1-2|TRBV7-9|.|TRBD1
CASSPSQGASYGYTF
TGTGCCAGCAGCCCAAGCCAGGGGGCCAGTTATGGCTACACCTTC
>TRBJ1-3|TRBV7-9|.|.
CASSLDHPGNTIYF
TGTGCCAGCAGCTTAGACCATCCTGGAAACACCATATATTTT
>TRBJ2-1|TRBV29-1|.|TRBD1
CSVEVDRAEQFF
TGCAGCGTTGAAGTTGACAGGGCTGAGCAGTTCTTC
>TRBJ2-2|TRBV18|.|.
CASSPMAAGETGELFF
TGTGCCAGCTCACCGATGGCAGCGGGCGAAACCGGGGAGCTGTTTTTT
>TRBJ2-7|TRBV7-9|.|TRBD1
CASSPTGGNYEQYF
TGTGCCAGCAGCCCGACAGGGGGGAACTACGAGCAGTACTTC
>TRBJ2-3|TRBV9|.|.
CASSVYGTTDTQYF
TGTGCCAGCAGCGTATACGGAACGACAGATACGCAGTATTTT
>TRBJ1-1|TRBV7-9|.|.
CASSLGSQTEAFF
TGTGCCAGCAGCTTAGGATCCCAAACTGAAGCTTTCTTT
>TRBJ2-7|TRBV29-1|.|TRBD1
CSVRTGYDEQYF
TGCAGCGTACGGACAGGGTACGACGAGCAGTACTTC
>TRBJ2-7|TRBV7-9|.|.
CASSHSGGPHEQYF
TGTGCCAGCAGCCATTCGGGTGGGCCCCACGAGCAGTACTTC
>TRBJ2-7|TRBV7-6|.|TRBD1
CASSLEPGTDLGAYEQYF
TGTGCCAGCAGCTTAGAGCCGGGGACAGACCTCGGGGCCTACGAGCAGTACTTC
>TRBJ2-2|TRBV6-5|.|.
CASSLGNTGELFF
TGTGCCAGCAGTCTGGGGAACACCGGGGAGCTGTTTTTT
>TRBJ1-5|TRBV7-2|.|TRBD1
CASSLEGTGIFQPQHF
TGTGCCAGCAGCTTAGAGGGGACAGGGATCTTCCAGCCCCAGCATTTT
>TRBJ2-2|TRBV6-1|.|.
CATTTGPYTGELFF
TGTGCCACTACGACGGGCCCGTACACCGGGGAGCTGTTTTTT
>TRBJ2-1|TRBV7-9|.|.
CASSLEDSGRLSYNEQFF
TGTGCCAGCAGCTTAGAAGATTCGGGGAGGCTCTCCTACAATGAGCAGTTCTTC
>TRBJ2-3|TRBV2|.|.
CASSEALFSKDTQYF
TGTGCCAGCAGTGAAGCGCTTTTCAGCAAGGATACGCAGTATTTT
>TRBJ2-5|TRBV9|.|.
CASSVDLGAGETQYF
TGTGCCAGCAGCGTAGATTTGGGGGCCGGGGAGACCCAGTACTTC
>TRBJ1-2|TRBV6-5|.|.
CASSDSFYGYTF
TGTGCCAGCAGCGACAGCTTCTATGGCTACACCTTC
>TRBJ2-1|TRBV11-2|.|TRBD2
CASSLDWLAGVGNEQFF
TGTGCCAGCAGCTTAGACTGGCTAGCGGGAGTTGGCAATGAGCAGTTCTTC
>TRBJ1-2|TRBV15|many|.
CATGSMGSGYGYTF
TGTGCCACCGGGAGCATGGGGTCTGGCTATGGCTACACCTTC
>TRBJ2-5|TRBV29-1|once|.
CSVEERGHQETQYF
TGCAGCGTTGAAGAGCGGGGGCACCAAGAGACCCAGTACTTC
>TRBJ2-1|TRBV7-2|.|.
CASSLPEEYNEQFF
TGTGCCAGCAGCTTACCGGAGGAGTACAATGAGCAGTTCTTC
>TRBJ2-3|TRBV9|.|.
CASSGAVSTDTQYF
TGTGCCAGCAGCGGCGCGGTGAGCACAGATACGCAGTATTTT
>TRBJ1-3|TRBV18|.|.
CASSPGPQLSGNTIYF
TGTGCCAGCTCACCAGGTCCCCAACTCTCTGGAAACACCATATATTTT
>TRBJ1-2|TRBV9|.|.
CASSDRYAGYTF
TGTGCCAGCTCGGATAGGTACGCGGGCTACACCTTC